This T cell receptor beta chain is drawn from a study of T cells in Graves' hyperthyroidism and ophthalmopathy. Per the germline V gene, CDR1 is DFQATT and CDR2 is SNEGSKA (reference sequence). This CDR3 comprises 14 residues. Deletions cut 0 bases from V and 4 bases from J, with 10 bases between. The sample holds many counts of this clonotype. The source material, RNA transcripts, was used to amplify TCR beta CDR3 regions. During a first-round RT-PCR of the TCR CDR3, the HTBI primer set was used. TCRdb redid the calling of the multiplex PCR reads with MiXCR, one entry per CDR3 protein. The sample records under 300,000 distinct CDR3 sequences, 20% to 30% being singletons.

The chain carries TRBV20-1 and TRBJ1-3; a possible D gene is TRBD1 (5 bases). Specimen: blood. This TCR was sampled from a man in his forties with Graves' hyperthyroidism that later progressed to Graves' ophthalmopathy. The CDR3 DNA follows: TGCAGTGCTAGAGAGGGGACGCCCGGAAACACCATATATTTT. Translated, it gives CSAREGTPGNTIYF.